This TCR beta chain was sequenced during a study of CD8 T cells in ankylosing spondylitis. General study results and limits: A TCR beta motif of 8 or 9 highly homologous variants appeared characteristic of ankylosing spondylitis blood.

In the case of this clonotype: Its target is not known.

The germline V and J ends were trimmed by 8 bases and 6 bases, with 17 bases remaining between them. This CDR3 spans 13 amino acids. Germline values: CDR1 DFQATT, CDR2 SNEGSKA (reference sequence). TCRdb used MiXCR to reprocess the 5' RACE reads, holding one entry per CDR3 protein. The table lists about 800,000 distinct CDR3 sequences, about 10% of them singletons, with 0.51% in the top ten. Material: blood, either unsorted or a sorted T cell fraction (not recorded which). The V call is TRBV20-1, the J call TRBJ2-1, with a tentative D call TRBD2 (5 bases). The sequence was collected from a male donor with ankylosing spondylitis. CDR3 in DNA: TGCAGTACTACCCCGGACTGGTTCAATGAGCAGTTCTTC. As protein: CSTTPDWFNEQFF.